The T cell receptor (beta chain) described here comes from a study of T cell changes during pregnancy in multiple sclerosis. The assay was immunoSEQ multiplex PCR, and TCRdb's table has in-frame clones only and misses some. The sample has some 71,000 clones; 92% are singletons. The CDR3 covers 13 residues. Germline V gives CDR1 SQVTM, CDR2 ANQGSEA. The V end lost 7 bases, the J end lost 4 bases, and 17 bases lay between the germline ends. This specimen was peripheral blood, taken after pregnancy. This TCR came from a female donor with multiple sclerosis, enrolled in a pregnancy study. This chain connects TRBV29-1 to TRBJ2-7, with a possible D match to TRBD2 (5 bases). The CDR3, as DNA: TGCAGCGCCTCCCGGGGTGCCGGTTACGAGCAGTACTTC. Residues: CSASRGAGYEQYF.